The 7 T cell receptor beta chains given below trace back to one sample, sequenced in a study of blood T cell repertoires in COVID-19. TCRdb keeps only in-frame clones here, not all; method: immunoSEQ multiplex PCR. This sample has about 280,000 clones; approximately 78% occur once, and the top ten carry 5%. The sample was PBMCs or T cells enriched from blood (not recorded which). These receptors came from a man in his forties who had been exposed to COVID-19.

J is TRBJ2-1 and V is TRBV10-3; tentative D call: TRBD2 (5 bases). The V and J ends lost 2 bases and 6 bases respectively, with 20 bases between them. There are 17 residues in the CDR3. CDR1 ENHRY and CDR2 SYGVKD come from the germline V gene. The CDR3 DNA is TGTGCCATCAGTGAGGTCCGCTGGCGGGCCGGCCCCAATGAGCAGTTCTTC. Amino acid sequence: CAISEVRWRAGPNEQFF.

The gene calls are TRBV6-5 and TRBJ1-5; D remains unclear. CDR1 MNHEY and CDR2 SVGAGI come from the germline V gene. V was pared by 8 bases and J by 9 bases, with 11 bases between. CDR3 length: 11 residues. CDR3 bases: TGTGCCAGCGCTCGGGGTGGGCCCCAGCATTTT. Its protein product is CASARGGPQHF.

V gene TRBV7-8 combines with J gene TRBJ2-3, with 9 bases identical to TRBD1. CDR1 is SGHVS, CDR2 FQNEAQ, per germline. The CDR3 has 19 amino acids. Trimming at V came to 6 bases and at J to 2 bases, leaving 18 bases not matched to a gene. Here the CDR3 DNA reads TGTGCCAGCAGACCACCGGGACAGGGCATTTACCGTAACACAGATACGCAGTATTTT. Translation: CASRPPGQGIYRNTDTQYF.

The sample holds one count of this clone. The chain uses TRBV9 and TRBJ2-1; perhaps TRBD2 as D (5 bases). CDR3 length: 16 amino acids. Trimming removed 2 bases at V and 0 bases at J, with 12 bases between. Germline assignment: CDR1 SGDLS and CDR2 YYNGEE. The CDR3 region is CASSVRTGSSYNEQFF. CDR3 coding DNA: TGTGCCAGCAGCGTGCGGACGGGAAGCTCCTACAATGAGCAGTTCTTC. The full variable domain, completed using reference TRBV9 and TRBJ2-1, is DSGVTQTPKHLITATGQRVTLRCSPRSGDLSVYWYQQSLDQGLQFLIQYYNGEERAKGNILERFSAQQFPDLHSELNLSSLELGDSALYFCASSVRTGSSYNEQFFGPGTRLTVL.

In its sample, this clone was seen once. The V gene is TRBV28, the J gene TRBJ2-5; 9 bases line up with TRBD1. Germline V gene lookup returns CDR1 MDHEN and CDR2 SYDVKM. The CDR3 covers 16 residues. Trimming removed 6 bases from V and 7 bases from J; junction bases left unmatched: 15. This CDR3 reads CASSFPIGTGWGTQYF. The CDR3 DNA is TGTGCCAGCAGCTTCCCAATCGGGACAGGGTGGGGGACCCAGTACTTC.

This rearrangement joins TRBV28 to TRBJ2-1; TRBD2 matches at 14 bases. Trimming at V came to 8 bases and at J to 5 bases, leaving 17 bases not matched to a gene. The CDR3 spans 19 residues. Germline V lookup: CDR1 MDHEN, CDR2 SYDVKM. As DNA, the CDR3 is TGTGCCAGCCCCCCCAGGACTAGCGGGAGGATCGACCCAAACAATGAGCAGTTCTTC. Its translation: CASPPRTSGRIDPNNEQFF.

The DNA for the CDR3 is TGTGCCAGTTCGGACAGGGGTTTTGAAAAACTGTTTTTT. Its translation is CASSDRGFEKLFF. The chain has TRBV19 and TRBJ1-4; 9 bases match TRBD1. Germline V gene lookup returns CDR1 LNHDA and CDR2 SQIVND (reference sequence). After removal of 8 bases from V and 7 bases from J, the junction contained 5 bases not matched to a gene. This CDR3 is built from 13 residues.